Shown below are 27 T cell receptor beta chains from a single sample sequenced in a study of T cell clonality in common variable immunodeficiency. Profiled with immunoSEQ multiplex PCR; TCRdb holds only in-frame clones, not every one. Sampling found fewer than 50,000 clones, none seen once. Specimen: peripheral blood mononuclear cells. The receptors were gathered from a person between 18 and 75 years old in good health.

This clone was seen ten or more times. The read falls 3 residues short of the CDR3 end, and the missing part is taken from the germline J gene. The chain carries TRBV11-3 and TRBJ2-3; TRBD2 might be the D (5 bases). V lost 0 bases and J 2 bases, leaving 9 bases between the germline ends. In germline, CDR1 is SGHNT, CDR2 YENEEA. The CDR3 covers 15 residues. The CDR3 sequence: CASSLDGGPTDTQYF. The DNA read from the CDR3 is TGTGCCAGCAGCTTAGATGGCGGGCCCACAGATACG.

This clone was detected ten times or more. CDR3 bases read: TGCGCCAGCAGCTTGGTTTGGGCTAGCGGTACAGATACG. The encoded protein is CASSLVWASGTDT. The complete CDR3 sequence is CASSLVWASGTDTQYF. The V and J genes are TRBV5-1 and TRBJ2-3, with 7 positions matching TRBD2. The CDR3 end is not reached by the read, which stops 3 residues before it; the germline J gene fills it in. Per germline, CDR1 SGHRS and CDR2 YFSETQ. V gave up 0 bases and J gave up 3 bases; unmatched junction bases: 7. The CDR3 extends over 16 amino acids.

This clone occurred many times. CDR3 region: CASSIGGGEQYF. Partial CDR3 DNA: TGTGCCAGTAGTATAGGAGGCGGCGAG. The gene calls are TRBV19 and TRBJ2-7; D remains ambiguous. The read halts 3 residues ahead of the CDR3 end, with the missing end drawn from the germline J gene. Looked up from germline, CDR1 is LNHDA and CDR2 is SQIVND (reference sequence). This CDR3 region has 12 residues. V shed 1 base and J shed 6 bases, with 7 bases lying between them.

This clone has ten or more counts. The DNA ends 3 residues before the CDR3 does, and the rest of the CDR3 is filled in from the germline J gene. This chain connects TRBV28 to TRBJ2-3; 11 bases are a match to TRBD2. Trimming cost V 6 bases and J 3 bases; bases outside gene matches: 8. CDR1 and CDR2 from the germline V gene are MDHEN and SYDVKM. CDR3 size: 16 residues. The sequenced part of the CDR3 DNA is TGTGCCAGCAGCCTCGCTAGCGGGAGGTTGACAGATACG. This gives the protein CASSLASGRLTDT. The whole CDR3 protein is CASSLASGRLTDTQYF.

This clone was counted at least ten times. With the read ending 3 residues before the CDR3 end, the germline J gene is used to fill in that end. The J gene is TRBJ2-3, the V gene TRBV5-1, with 13 nucleotides matching TRBD2. The length of the CDR3 is 16 residues. Germline V lookup: CDR1 SGHRS, CDR2 YFSETQ. V was pared by 3 bases and J by 0 bases, with 1 base of the junction left unmatched. The CDR3 loop is CASSWGLAGSTDTQYF. The CDR3 bases that were read are TGCGCCAGCAGCTGGGGACTAGCGGGGAGCACAGATACG.

This clone has a count of ten or more. The CDR3 protein is CASHRGVNYGYTF. Incomplete CDR3 DNA: TGTGCCTCCCACAGGGGTGTAAACTATGGC. The rearrangement uses TRBV30 and TRBJ1-2; 7 bases align to TRBD1. From the germline J gene comes the end of the CDR3, since the read stops 3 residues before it. J was trimmed by 2 bases and V by 7 bases; bases with no gene match: 7. This CDR3 comprises 13 residues. Germline CDR1 GTSNPN, CDR2 SVGIG (reference sequence).

In the case of this clone: The junction departs from germline at one end; a sequencing error may be responsible. The DNA ends 3 residues before the CDR3 does, and the rest of the CDR3 is filled in from the germline J gene. Additional DNA sequences in this sample encode the identical CDR3. The chain employs TRBV29-1 and TRBJ1-2, with 7 bases identical to TRBD1. The CDR3 spans 16 residues. Germline CDR1 reads SQVTM; CDR2 reads ANQGSEA. The CDR3 here is CSVPTPGTALSYGYTF. The DNA read from the CDR3 is TGCAGCGTTCCCACCCCCGGGACAGCTCTTTCCTATGGG.

This clone was picked up many times. The CDR3 extends 3 residues past the end of the read, so its final part is completed from the germline J gene. The chain combines TRBV11-2 with TRBJ2-1, with 7 bases identical to TRBD1. The CDR3 extends over 15 amino acids. Germline lookup yields CDR1 SGHAT and CDR2 FQNNGV. The V segment lost 5 bases and the J segment 6 bases; nucleotides outside the gene matches: 10. The CDR3 DNA, read in part, is TGTGCCAGCAGCCAATTCGGACAGGTCCCCAATGAG. This sequence encodes CASSQFGQVPNE. The entire CDR3 protein reads CASSQFGQVPNEQFF.

This clone showed up just a few times. The CDR3 end is not reached by the read, which stops 3 residues before it; the germline J gene fills it in. The chain carries TRBV20-1 and TRBJ1-4; D might be TRBD1 (5 bases). CDR3 size: 15 residues. Germline CDR1 and CDR2: DFQATT and SNEGSKA (reference sequence). The CDR3 loop reads CSARDRVRGANVLFF. CDR3 DNA, as far as it was read: TGCAGTGCTAGAGACAGGGTCAGAGGGGCCAACGTA.

This clone was picked up many times. The sequenced fragment ends 3 residues before the CDR3 boundary, so the rest is inferred from the germline J gene. The gene calls are TRBV9 and TRBJ2-7, with TRBD2 matching over 8 bases. The germline V gene has CDR1 SGDLS and CDR2 YYNGEE. V lost 2 bases, J lost 5 bases, and 9 bases stayed unmatched. This CDR3 spans 15 amino acids. CDR3 bases read: TGTGCCAGCAGCGTTGTGGGCGGGAGGATCAACGAG. Translation: CASSVVGGRINE. The complete CDR3 sequence is CASSVVGGRINEQYF. The whole variable domain, remainder taken from reference TRBV9 and TRBJ2-7, is DSGVTQTPKHLITATGQRVTLRCSPRSGDLSVYWYQQSLDQGLQFLIQYYNGEERAKGNILERFSAQQFPDLHSELNLSSLELGDSALYFCASSVVGGRINEQYFGPGTRLTVT.

This clone has a count of ten or more. The read falls 3 residues short of the CDR3 end, and the missing part is taken from the germline J gene. The chain combines TRBV7-6 with TRBJ1-6; D ambiguous. Germline lookup yields CDR1 SGHVS and CDR2 FNYEAQ. The CDR3 contains 13 residues. The ends were cut back, 4 bases at V and 5 bases at J, with 6 bases in the middle. The DNA read from the CDR3 is TGTGCCAGCAGCTCCGGGGATAATTCACCC. This gives the protein CASSSGDNSP. The CDR3 as a whole reads CASSSGDNSPLHF.

This clone was detected only a few times. The read terminates 3 residues ahead of where the CDR3 ends, so the germline J gene completes it. The rearrangement joins TRBV20-1 to TRBJ2-3, with a tentative D call TRBD2 (6 bases). The CDR3 sequence is 14 residues long. Germline V gene lookup returns CDR1 DFQATT and CDR2 SNEGSKA (reference sequence). The part of the CDR3 DNA that was read is TGCAGTGCTAGACCCCGGGACTTCCAAGAGACG. As protein: CSARPRDFQET. The entire CDR3 is CSARPRDFQETQYF.

There are many counts of this clone. The CDR3 end falls 3 residues outside the read, so it is completed with the germline J gene. The chain has TRBV2 and TRBJ2-6, with D possibly matching TRBD2 (6 bases). The CDR3 length is 18 residues. Trimming stripped 3 bases from V and 0 bases from J, with 15 bases between. Germline CDR1 is SNHLY and CDR2 is FYNNEI. The CDR3 bases that were read are TGTGCCAGCAGTGACGAGGGGACTTTTTTCTCTGGGGCCAACGTC. Amino acid sequence: CASSDEGTFFSGANV. The whole CDR3 reads CASSDEGTFFSGANVLTF.

This clone was picked up many times. The read comes to an end 3 residues before the CDR3 does, leaving the germline J gene to fill in the end. The V call is TRBV28, the J call TRBJ2-1; D not certain. With 3 bases removed from V and 0 bases from J, the gap between germline ends came to 6 bases. Per germline, CDR1 MDHEN and CDR2 SYDVKM. The CDR3 is 14 amino acids. The CDR3 reads CASSFASSYNEQFF. The sequenced CDR3 bases are TGTGCCAGCAGTTTCGCCAGCTCCTACAATGAG.

About this clone: This may come from a read error, since a much larger clone is one base off. The CDR3 end falls 3 residues outside the read, so it is completed with the germline J gene. The chain combines TRBV20-1 with TRBJ2-5, with 7 positions matching TRBD2. Germline V CDR1 and CDR2: DFQATT, SNEGSKA (reference sequence). The CDR3 has 15 amino acids. The sequenced part of the CDR3 DNA is TGCAGTGCTAGAGATACGGGGGAGGGCATGGATACC. It yields the protein CSARDTGEGMDT. In full, the CDR3 reads CSARDTGEGMDTQYF.

This clone was counted many times. Sequencing ends 3 residues short of the CDR3 end; the germline J gene provides the rest. V usage is TRBV24-1 and J usage is TRBJ2-1, with TRBD2 matching 8 bases. The V segment lost 8 bases and the J segment 3 bases; nucleotides outside the gene matches: 8. CDR3 length: 15 residues. The V gene's germline CDR1 is KGHDR and CDR2 SFDVKD. The CDR3 DNA, read in part, is TGTGCCACCAACACCGGGACTAGGGTCTACAATGAG. Encoded protein: CATNTGTRVYNE. The complete CDR3 sequence is CATNTGTRVYNEQFF.

Ten or more counts support this clone. Sequencing ends 3 residues short of the CDR3 end; the germline J gene provides the rest. The J gene is TRBJ2-5, the V gene TRBV7-2; no clear D gene. The CDR3 loop spans 15 amino acids. Between the trimmed V and J ends, which lost 2 bases and 5 bases, there was a span of 15 bases. Germline V CDR1 and CDR2: SGHTA, FQGNSA. The DNA read from the CDR3 is TGTGCCAGCAGCTTAATGGCAGCGATAACGGAGACC. Translated: CASSLMAAITET. The full CDR3 reads CASSLMAAITETQYF.

This clone was seen ten or more times. Partial CDR3 DNA: TGTGCCATCAGAAGGACTAGCGGACAAGAGACC. Amino acids: CAIRRTSGQET. The CDR3 as a whole reads CAIRRTSGQETQYF. This rearrangement joins TRBV10-3 to TRBJ2-5; 10 bases fit TRBD2. With the read ending 3 residues before the CDR3 end, the germline J gene is used to fill in that end. The CDR3 length is 14 residues. The V and J ends lost 6 bases and 2 bases, in that order; junction bases with no gene match: 3. In germline, CDR1 is ENHRY, CDR2 SYGVKD.

This clone was observed at least ten times. The CDR3 goes on 3 residues after the read ends, and that part is filled in from the germline J gene. The chain recombines TRBV19 with TRBJ2-2, with D hard to call. V lost 3 bases and J 6 bases, leaving 11 bases between the germline ends. This CDR3 comprises 14 residues. Germline lookup yields CDR1 LNHDA and CDR2 SQIVND (reference sequence). The CDR3 reads CASSINVGPGELFF. The sequenced CDR3 bases are TGTGCCAGTAGTATCAATGTTGGGCCCGGGGAG.

This clone occurred many times. The missing CDR3 end, 3 residues past where the read stops, is filled in from the germline J gene. V and J are TRBV2 and TRBJ2-5; TRBD2 aligns across 14 bases. Per the germline V gene, CDR1 is SNHLY and CDR2 is FYNNEI. Losses at the gene ends were 6 bases for V and 2 bases for J; bases not matched to a gene: 5. This CDR3 has 16 residues. The sequenced CDR3 bases are TGTGCCAGCAGCGGCGGACTAGCGGGGGGTCAAGAGACC. Its protein product is CASSGGLAGGQET. The full CDR3 protein is CASSGGLAGGQETQYF.

This clone was recorded at least ten times. Coverage ceases 3 residues before the CDR3 finishes, and the germline J gene fills in the end. J is TRBJ2-2 and V is TRBV7-2; weak D call: TRBD2 (7 bases). V was clipped by 8 bases and J by 0 bases, with 13 bases between them. CDR1 and CDR2 (germline): SGHTA, FQGNSA. The CDR3 runs 15 residues. CDR3 DNA (partial): TGTGCCAGCGGGGGGGGACATTCGAACACCGGGGAG. Amino acids: CASGGGHSNTGE. The CDR3 reads in full as CASGGGHSNTGELFF.

The sample holds many counts of this clone. The CDR3 goes on 3 residues after the read ends, and that part is filled in from the germline J gene. The chain has TRBV5-6 and TRBJ2-5; 10 bases fit TRBD1. This CDR3 spans 15 amino acids. Germline values: CDR1 SGHDT, CDR2 YYEEEE. Losses at the gene ends were 1 base for V and 5 bases for J; bases not matched to a gene: 5. The sequenced CDR3 bases are TGTGCCAGCAGCTTGCGACAGGGGGCAGGGGAGACC. Protein: CASSLRQGAGET. The CDR3 in full is CASSLRQGAGETQYF.

In this sample, this clone turned up a few times. Read coverage stops 3 residues before the CDR3 terminus; the germline J gene supplies the remainder. The genes are TRBV2 and TRBJ2-2; the D is unclear. The CDR3 has 13 amino acids. Germline CDR1 and CDR2: SNHLY and FYNNEI. The ends were cut back, 7 bases at V and 2 bases at J, with 8 bases in the middle. CDR3 region: CASTQTNTGELFF. The part of the CDR3 DNA that was read is TGTGCCAGCACCCAAACAAACACCGGGGAG. Drawing the rest from reference TRBV2 and TRBJ2-2, the complete variable domain is EPEVTQTPSHQVTQMGQEVILRCVPISNHLYFYWYRQILGQKVEFLVSFYNNEISEKSEIFDDQFSVERPDGSNFTLKIRSTKLEDSAMYFCASTQTNTGELFFGEGSRLTVL.

A note on this clone: The CDR3 end is not reached by the read, which stops 3 residues before it; the germline J gene fills it in. The chain uses TRBV30 and TRBJ1-2, with a possible D match to TRBD1 (5 bases). CDR1 GTSNPN and CDR2 SVGIG come from the germline V gene (reference sequence). The CDR3 has 15 residues. The CDR3 here is CAWGGKGAKDNDYTF. The sequenced CDR3 bases are TGTGCCTGGGGTGGGAAAGGAGCTAAGGACAATGAC. Filled out from reference TRBV30 and TRBJ1-2, the complete variable domain reads SQTIHQWPATLVQPVGSPLSLECTVEGTSNPNLYWYRQAAGRGLQLLFYSVGIGQISSEVPQNLSASRPQDRQFILSSKKLLLSDSGFYLCAWGGKGAKDNDYTFGSGTRLTVV.

This clone was detected a few times. The read falls 3 residues short of the CDR3 end, and the missing part is taken from the germline J gene. The chain uses TRBV7-9 and TRBJ1-1; D unresolved. The CDR3 contains 14 residues. From germline, CDR1 is SEHNR and CDR2 FQNEAQ (reference sequence). The chain's CDR3 is CASSFLARSDTAFF. The sequenced CDR3 bases are TGTGCCAGCAGCTTTCTGGCCCGCTCAGATACG.

This clone has at least ten counts. The CDR3 goes on 3 residues after the read ends, and that part is filled in from the germline J gene. The V gene is TRBV7-2, the J gene TRBJ2-7, with D perhaps TRBD2 (6 bases). The CDR3 is made up of 13 amino acids. The V and J ends lost 5 bases and 3 bases respectively, with 11 bases between them. Germline V gene sequence: CDR1 SGHTA, CDR2 FQGNSA. Here the CDR3 reads CASSLSGVYEQYF. The sequenced part of the CDR3 DNA is TGTGCCAGCAGCCTCTCGGGGGTCTACGAG.

This clone was detected many times. The read finishes 3 residues shy of the CDR3 end, and the germline J gene is used to complete it. V is TRBV7-9 and J is TRBJ1-1, with TRBD1 as a possible D gene (6 bases). The CDR3 spans 14 residues. Germline lookup yields CDR1 SEHNR and CDR2 FQNEAQ (reference sequence). Trimming shortened V by 3 bases and J by 0 bases, and 8 bases separated the two germline ends. The CDR3 sequence: CASSLPGVNTEAFF. The part of the CDR3 DNA that was read is TGTGCCAGCAGCTTGCCAGGGGTGAACACTGAA.